This T cell receptor beta chain was recorded in a study of identical twins. Findings and caveats of the study: Insertion counts were lower in abundant cord blood beta clonotypes, a trend that memory repertoires did not show.

The CDR3 is 13 amino acids. V gave up 6 bases and J gave up 7 bases, with 18 bases separating them. The germline V gene has CDR1 SQVTM and CDR2 ANQGSEA. Through template switching, a universal primer site was introduced, and the cDNA contained unique molecular identifiers. MiXCR, run by TCRdb on the 5' RACE reads, gives a single entry per CDR3 protein. This table holds 400,000 or so distinct CDR3 sequences, 9% found once. About this clonotype: The antigen is unknown.

The chain employs TRBV29-1 and TRBJ1-1, with a tentative D call TRBD1 (6 bases). Material: naive T cells sorted from blood. This sequence originates from a woman between 45 and 60 years old in good health. CDR3 loop: CSVPGGGRVEAFF. CDR3 sequence (DNA): TGCAGCGTCCCCGGAGGGGGACGAGTTGAAGCTTTCTTT. The variable domain in full, completed from reference TRBV29-1 and TRBJ1-1, reads SAVISQKPSRDICQRGTSLTIQCQVDSQVTMMFWYRQQPGQSLTLIATANQGSEATYESGFVIDKFPISRPNLTFSTLTVSNMSPEDSSIYLCSVPGGGRVEAFFGQGTRLTVV.